The 29 T cell receptor beta chains below were found in one sample sequenced in a study of identical twins. TCRdb itself ran the 5' RACE reads through MiXCR, one entry per CDR3 protein. The top ten hold about 1.6% of the sample, which has 500,000 to 700,000 distinct CDR3 sequences, about 7.1% seen once. The same specimen was also included in a second study, on yellow fever vaccine responses in identical twins.

The sequenced sample was PBMCs. All receptors come from a woman younger than 35 in good health.

This clonotype has a handful of counts. The J gene is TRBJ2-7, the V gene TRBV21-1; the table names TRBD1, a call not compared with the DNA. TRBV21-1 is noted as a pseudogene. This CDR3 has 14 residues. This CDR3 reads CASSKGKTGHEQYF. The CDR3 nucleotides read TGTGCCAGCAGCAAAGGGAAGACAGGGCACGAGCAGTACTTC.

The CDR3 bases are TGTGCCAGCCGGAGGGCCTACAATGAGCAGTTCTTC. This codes for CASRRAYNEQFF. The rearrangement joins TRBV6-5 to TRBJ2-1, with a possible D match to TRBD2 (6 bases). CDR1 and CDR2 (germline): MNHEY, SVGAGI. The length of the CDR3 is 12 residues. V lost 8 bases to trimming and J lost 2 bases, with 7 bases between them.

Many counts were recorded for this clonotype. The J gene is TRBJ2-1, the V gene TRBV5-6; D unresolved. Germline values: CDR1 SGHDT, CDR2 YYEEEE. CDR3 length: 14 residues. Trimming took off 2 bases at V and 4 bases at J, with 10 bases between the two ends. CDR3 in DNA: TGTGCCAGCAGCTTCCAGTCCGGGTACAATGAGCAGTTCTTC. It yields the protein CASSFQSGYNEQFF.

This clonotype was counted ten times or more. The CDR3: CASSDRGGAADTQYF. CDR3 in DNA: TGTGCCAGCAGTGACCGGGGGGGCGCCGCAGATACGCAGTATTTT. V gene TRBV6-4 combines with J gene TRBJ2-3; 8 nucleotides line up with TRBD2. The CDR3 extends over 15 amino acids. Germline V gives CDR1 MRHNA, CDR2 SNTAGT. The junction had 5 bases not matched to a gene; V was cut back by 2 bases and J by 4 bases.

This clonotype occurred many times. The rearrangement links TRBV3-1 to TRBJ2-1; 9 bases are shared with TRBD2. The junction had 15 bases not matched to a gene; V was cut back by 1 base and J by 2 bases. The CDR3 sequence is 20 residues long. Germline V CDR1 and CDR2: LGHDT, YNNKEL (reference sequence). This CDR3 is CASSQAPPSGARHPYNEQFF. CDR3 DNA sequence: TGTGCCAGCAGCCAAGCCCCCCCTAGCGGGGCCCGACACCCCTACAATGAGCAGTTCTTC.

This chain joins TRBV2 and TRBJ2-2; 14 nucleotides agree with TRBD2. Germline V gene data show CDR1 as SNHLY and CDR2 as FYNNEI. The V gene end was trimmed by 8 bases and the J gene end by 3 bases; junction bases not matched to a gene: 2. The CDR3 consists of 15 residues. In DNA, the CDR3 is TGTGCCAGCGGGGGACTAGCGGGAGACACCGGGGAGCTGTTTTTT. The encoded protein is CASGGLAGDTGELFF. Supplemented by reference TRBV2 and TRBJ2-2, the full variable domain reads EPEVTQTPSHQVTQMGQEVILRCVPISNHLYFYWYRQILGQKVEFLVSFYNNEISEKSEIFDDQFSVERPDGSNFTLKIRSTKLEDSAMYFCASGGLAGDTGELFFGEGSRLTVL.

This clonotype was detected only a few times. The chain recombines TRBV18 with TRBJ2-3; D remains unclear. This CDR3 spans 15 amino acids. V gave up 0 bases and J gave up 2 bases, with 9 bases separating them. Germline assignment: CDR1 KGHSH and CDR2 LQKENI. The CDR3 here is CASSPPSRPTDTQYF. CDR3 DNA: TGTGCCAGCTCACCACCCTCCAGGCCCACAGATACGCAGTATTTT.

The J gene is TRBJ2-7, the V gene TRBV12-3 or TRBV12-4, with TRBD1 identical over 7 bases. This CDR3 has 15 residues. V lost 4 bases, J lost 1 base, and 7 bases stayed unmatched. The DNA for the CDR3 is TGTGCCAGCAGTTCCTTGACAGGGCGGTCCTACGAGCAGTACTTC. This sequence encodes CASSSLTGRSYEQYF.

The chain combines TRBV3-1 with TRBJ2-2; no definite D call. The germline V gene encodes CDR1 LGHDT and CDR2 YNNKEL (reference sequence). The CDR3 consists of 16 residues. V lost 4 bases and J lost 2, with 14 bases in between. The CDR3 here is CASSLNGAVNTGELFF. CDR3 DNA: TGTGCCAGCAGCCTGAATGGCGCAGTAAACACCGGGGAGCTGTTTTTT.

The V gene is TRBV5-1, the J gene TRBJ2-1; 7 bases fit TRBD2. Unmatched junction bases numbered 10, after V lost 4 bases and J lost 9 bases. Germline CDR1 reads SGHRS; CDR2 reads YFSETQ. The CDR3 consists of 14 residues. The CDR3 DNA follows: TGCGCCAGCAGCATTCGGACTAGTGGGGGTGAGCAGTTCTTC. It yields the protein CASSIRTSGGEQFF.

The rearrangement joins TRBV3-1 to TRBJ2-2; no definite D call. The CDR3 spans 15 residues. Trimming shortened V by 3 bases and J by 2 bases, and 10 bases separated the two germline ends. Germline V CDR1 and CDR2: LGHDT, YNNKEL (reference sequence). The CDR3 here is CASSHSDTNTGELFF. The CDR3 DNA follows: TGTGCCAGCAGCCATTCAGACACCAACACCGGGGAGCTGTTTTTT. Combining the CDR3 with reference TRBV3-1 and TRBJ2-2 gives the whole variable domain DTAVSQTPKYLVTQMGNDKSIKCEQNLGHDTMYWYKQDSKKFLKIMFSYNNKELIINETVPNRFSPKSPDKAHLNLHINSLELGDSAVYFCASSHSDTNTGELFFGEGSRLTVL.

The chain combines TRBV5-1 with TRBJ2-1, with 13 bases that match TRBD2. This CDR3 is 24 amino acids long. J was trimmed by 7 bases and V by 0 bases; bases with no gene match: 28. In germline, CDR1 is SGHRS, CDR2 YFSETQ. The CDR3 region is CASSLEVVGLAGVRDLVVRNEQFF. CDR3 nucleotide sequence: TGCGCCAGCAGCTTGGAAGTAGTCGGACTAGCGGGAGTCAGGGATTTGGTCGTCAGGAATGAGCAGTTCTTC.

The V and J genes are TRBV7-9 and TRBJ2-5, with 8 bases that match TRBD2. J was trimmed by 5 bases and V by 1 base; bases with no gene match: 6. Germline V gives CDR1 SEHNR, CDR2 FQNEAQ (reference sequence). The CDR3 totals 15 residues. The chain's CDR3 is CASSLGGTSVETQYF. The DNA of the CDR3 is TGTGCCAGCAGCTTAGGAGGGACTAGTGTCGAGACCCAGTACTTC.

The chain employs TRBV20-1 and TRBJ2-3; D may be TRBD1 (5 bases). Germline CDR1 and CDR2: DFQATT and SNEGSKA (reference sequence). V shed 3 bases and J shed 5 bases, with 18 bases lying between them. The CDR3 contains 15 residues. CDR3 bases: TGCAGTGCTAGTCCAGCTCAGGGTATCAGAGATACGCAGTATTTT. The encoded protein is CSASPAQGIRDTQYF.

DNA for the CDR3: TGTGCCACCGGAACTTACACCGGGGAGCTGTTTTTT. This sequence encodes CATGTYTGELFF. The chain carries TRBV24-1 and TRBJ2-2; D call uncertain. CDR1 KGHDR and CDR2 SFDVKD come from the germline V gene. CDR3 length: 12 amino acids. Trimming stripped 9 bases from V and 3 bases from J, with 7 bases between.

This clonotype was detected ten times or more. V gene TRBV12-3 or TRBV12-4 combines with J gene TRBJ1-2, with 10 bases identical to TRBD1. V trimming: 3 bases; J trimming: 6 bases; junction bases outside the gene matches: 4. CDR3 length: 14 residues. The DNA of the CDR3 is TGTGCCAGCAGTTTTCGACAGGGGGCGGATGGCTACACCTTC. Its translation is CASSFRQGADGYTF.

This clonotype has only a few counts. The rearrangement links TRBV10-3 to TRBJ1-1; D is undetermined. V lost 10 bases and J 0 bases, leaving 15 bases between the germline ends. CDR1 ENHRY and CDR2 SYGVKD come from the germline V gene. This CDR3 comprises 14 residues. CDR3 nucleotide sequence: TGTGCCACCCGAATTAATAGCATGAACACTGAAGCTTTCTTT. It codes for CATRINSMNTEAFF.

This clonotype has ten or more counts. The gene calls are TRBV20-1 and TRBJ2-5; 8 bases agree with TRBD1. Trimming removed 5 bases from V and 3 bases from J; junction bases left unmatched: 5. Germline CDR1 reads DFQATT; CDR2 reads SNEGSKA (reference sequence). CDR3 size: 13 residues. The CDR3 region is CSAGDRKEETQYF. Here the CDR3 DNA reads TGCAGTGCTGGGGACAGGAAAGAAGAGACCCAGTACTTC.

This clonotype occurred a few times. CDR3 loop: CASSYTTGSGANVLTF. The CDR3 nucleotides read TGTGCCAGCAGTTACACCACAGGCTCTGGGGCCAACGTCCTGACTTTC. The chain links TRBV6-5 to TRBJ2-6; TRBD1 is a possible D gene (5 bases). CDR1 MNHEY and CDR2 SVGAGI come from the germline V gene. Trimming took 2 bases from V and 0 from J, leaving 8 bases between them. The CDR3 runs to 16 residues.

The table lists this clonotype with many counts. The V and J genes are TRBV9 and TRBJ2-1; 10 positions match TRBD1. The trim removed 4 bases at V and 0 bases at J, leaving 13 bases unmatched. Germline V CDR1 and CDR2: SGDLS, YYNGEE. This CDR3 region has 19 residues. In DNA form, the CDR3 reads TGTGCCAGCAGCTCGTTATCGCCTGGGGACAGGGGCTCCTACAATGAGCAGTTCTTC. It specifies CASSSLSPGDRGSYNEQFF.

This clonotype was recorded at least ten times. The CDR3 reads CASSQAAGGTGELFF. The CDR3 bases are TGCGCCAGCAGCCAAGCAGCGGGGGGAACCGGGGAGCTGTTTTTT. The gene calls are TRBV4-1 and TRBJ2-2, with 9 bases that match TRBD2. After removal of 1 base from V and 5 bases from J, the junction contained 2 bases not matched to a gene. Germline lookup yields CDR1 MGHRA and CDR2 YSYEKL. The length of the CDR3 is 15 residues.

This clonotype was recorded at least ten times. This chain joins TRBV29-1 and TRBJ2-3; the D is unclear. Germline CDR1 SQVTM, CDR2 ANQGSEA. There are 14 residues in the CDR3. V shed 5 bases and J shed 4 bases, with 16 bases lying between them. The CDR3 nucleotides are TGCAGCGTTCCTCGGGTCCCTGGGGCAGATACGCAGTATTTT. Amino acid sequence: CSVPRVPGADTQYF.

This sequence joins TRBV5-4 and TRBJ2-2; tentatively, D is TRBD1 (6 bases). CDR3 length equals 20 residues. The germline V gene has CDR1 SGHNT and CDR2 YYREEE (reference sequence). V was clipped by 6 bases and J by 2 bases, with 29 bases between them. CDR3 coding DNA: TGTGCCAGCACCTTTAGAGCTGATTTGGCGCCGGGACACAACACCGGGGAGCTGTTTTTT. This encodes CASTFRADLAPGHNTGELFF.

This clonotype was picked up many times. This rearrangement joins TRBV4-1 to TRBJ1-5; no clear D gene. The CDR3 has 15 amino acids. V dropped 1 base and J dropped 3 bases, with 10 bases sitting between them. Looked up from germline, CDR1 is MGHRA and CDR2 is YSYEKL. This CDR3 is CASSQVETINQPQHF. The CDR3 DNA is TGCGCCAGCAGCCAAGTTGAGACAATCAATCAGCCCCAGCATTTT.

The chain links TRBV28 to TRBJ2-5; possibly TRBD1 for D (5 bases). V lost 8 bases to trimming and J lost 1 base, with 20 bases between them. Germline CDR1 reads MDHEN; CDR2 reads SYDVKM. CDR3 length: 16 amino acids. CDR3 region: CASGSSWGRPQETQYF. CDR3 nucleotide sequence: TGTGCCAGCGGTTCCTCTTGGGGCCGGCCCCAAGAGACCCAGTACTTC.

The chain joins TRBV19 to TRBJ1-6; possibly TRBD1 for D (5 bases). This CDR3 comprises 15 residues. V lost 7 bases to trimming and J lost 10 bases, with 20 bases between them. The V gene's germline CDR1 is LNHDA and CDR2 SQIVND (reference sequence). The CDR3 reads CASIDRGNRGSPLHF. The CDR3 DNA follows: TGTGCCAGTATTGACCGAGGGAATCGGGGCTCACCCCTCCACTTT.

This clonotype came up many times. The genes are TRBV20-1 and TRBJ2-1; D possibly corresponds to TRBD2 (6 bases). V lost 6 bases, J lost 2 bases, and 11 bases lay in between. Germline CDR1 is DFQATT and CDR2 is SNEGSKA (reference sequence). This CDR3 spans 13 amino acids. The CDR3 sequence: CSARRAPYNEQFF. The CDR3 DNA reads as TGCAGTGCCCGGAGGGCCCCCTACAATGAGCAGTTCTTC.

This chain joins TRBV10-3 and TRBJ1-2, with 9 bases that match TRBD1. Germline CDR1 reads ENHRY; CDR2 reads SYGVKD. The ends lost 9 bases at V and 6 bases at J; junction bases unmatched: 8. CDR3 length: 13 residues. CDR3 DNA: TGTGCCATACAACCGGGACAGGGTAATGGCTACACCTTC. Protein sequence: CAIQPGQGNGYTF.

This clonotype has at least ten counts. The rearrangement joins TRBV12-3 or TRBV12-4 to TRBJ2-5; D is unclear. The V end lost 3 bases, the J end lost 5 bases, and 16 bases lay between the germline ends. The CDR3 loop spans 15 amino acids. The CDR3 sequence is CASSLWQVVKETQYF. In DNA form, the CDR3 reads TGTGCCAGCAGTTTGTGGCAGGTTGTGAAGGAGACCCAGTACTTC.